A single sample is the source of the 27 T cell receptor beta chains below, sequenced in a study of T cells after yellow fever vaccination. TCRdb used MiXCR to reprocess the 5' RACE reads, holding one entry per CDR3 protein. The sample lists approximately 170,000 distinct CDR3 sequences, approximately 11% seen once, with about 40% in the top ten. The sample was CD8+ T cells sorted from PBMCs, taken 15 days after the yellow fever booster vaccination. These receptors originate from a young man who received the YFV17D yellow fever vaccine.

CDR3 DNA: TGCGCCAGCAGCCAAGACGCCACAGATACGCAGTATTTT. It codes for CASSQDATDTQYF. The chain employs TRBV4-1 and TRBJ2-3; no clear D. Trimming took off 0 bases at V and 2 bases at J, with 3 bases between the two ends. Per the germline V gene, CDR1 is MGHRA and CDR2 is YSYEKL. The CDR3 runs 13 residues.

This clonotype was recorded many times. V and J are TRBV29-1 and TRBJ2-7, with 8 bases lining up with TRBD1. The CDR3 contains 14 residues. The germline V gene has CDR1 SQVTM and CDR2 ANQGSEA. V lost 6 bases to trimming and J lost 0 bases; unmatched junction nucleotides: 7. In DNA form, the CDR3 reads TGCAGCGTGCAAACAGGGGGAAGCTCCTACGAGCAGTACTTC. This translates into CSVQTGGSSYEQYF.

The V gene is TRBV29-1, the J gene TRBJ2-2; TRBD1 aligns across 12 bases. Looked up from germline, CDR1 is SQVTM and CDR2 is ANQGSEA. V dropped 0 bases and J dropped 6; count of bases not matched to a gene: 5. The CDR3 spans 16 residues. The CDR3 region has the DNA TGCAGCGTTGAAGATCCGGGACAGGGGGCTTCCGGGGAGCTGTTTTTT. It encodes CSVEDPGQGASGELFF.

V and J are TRBV28 and TRBJ2-7; 10 bases align to TRBD1. V shed 6 bases, J shed 4 bases, and the junction held 9 bases outside the gene matches. Per the germline V gene, CDR1 is MDHEN and CDR2 is SYDVKM. The CDR3 runs 15 residues. The CDR3 sequence is CASRLLGQGVYEQYF. The CDR3 DNA sequence: TGTGCCAGCAGACTCTTAGGACAGGGGGTGTACGAGCAGTACTTC.

A few counts support this clonotype. The rearrangement links TRBV6-6 to TRBJ1-6; D may be TRBD1 (5 bases). CDR1 MNHNY and CDR2 SVGAGI come from the germline V gene (reference sequence). CDR3 length: 11 amino acids. CDR3 DNA sequence: TGTGCAACGTGGGGGAATTCACCCCTCCACTTT. It translates to CATWGNSPLHF.

Only a few counts were recorded for this clonotype. J is TRBJ2-3 and V is TRBV10-3; D call uncertain. The CDR3 runs to 13 residues. Germline values: CDR1 ENHRY, CDR2 SYGVKD. Between the trimmed V and J ends, which lost 2 bases and 5 bases, there was a span of 8 bases. CDR3 nucleotides: TGTGCCATCAGTGAGGTCCCTGAAGATACGCAGTATTTT. Its protein product is CAISEVPEDTQYF.

The V call is TRBV7-9, the J call TRBJ2-3, with TRBD1 as a possible D gene (6 bases). This CDR3 is 15 amino acids long. Trimming shortened V by 0 bases and J by 5 bases, and 12 bases separated the two germline ends. Per the germline V gene, CDR1 is SEHNR and CDR2 is FQNEAQ (reference sequence). The CDR3 spells CASSLAGTREDTQYF. CDR3 nucleotides: TGTGCCAGCAGCTTAGCCGGGACAAGGGAAGATACGCAGTATTTT.

The V gene is TRBV27, the J gene TRBJ1-2, with 12 bases matching TRBD1. The CDR3 totals 15 residues. V was clipped by 5 bases and J by 4 bases; unmatched bases: 5. The germline CDR1 and CDR2 sequences are MNHEY and SMNVEV (reference sequence). The CDR3 spells CASSPGTGGAYGYTF. CDR3 nucleotide sequence: TGTGCCAGCAGTCCGGGGACAGGGGGCGCCTATGGCTACACCTTC.

This clonotype was seen more than once but under ten times. The CDR3 sequence: CAISGRRKAGGPGDTQYF. The CDR3 DNA sequence: TGTGCCATCAGTGGTAGGAGAAAAGCGGGGGGGCCAGGGGATACGCAGTATTTT. The gene calls are TRBV10-3 and TRBJ2-3; 10 bases line up with TRBD2. The J segment lost 6 bases and the V segment lost 4 bases, leaving 16 bases of the junction unmatched. CDR1 ENHRY and CDR2 SYGVKD come from the germline V gene. CDR3 length: 18 residues.

A few counts support this clonotype. The chain joins TRBV7-9 to TRBJ2-1; D remains unclear. The CDR3 is 12 amino acids. Germline V gives CDR1 SEHNR, CDR2 FQNEAQ (reference sequence). Trimming took off 3 bases at V and 8 bases at J, with 8 bases between the two ends. The CDR3 reads CASSFPGDEQFF. The CDR3 DNA is TGTGCCAGCAGCTTCCCGGGTGATGAGCAGTTCTTC. Full variable domain (rest looked up from reference TRBV7-9 and TRBJ2-1): DTGVSQNPRHKITKRGQNVTFRCDPISEHNRLYWYRQTLGQGPEFLTYFQNEAQLEKSRLLSDRFSAERPKGSFSTLEIQRTEQGDSAMYLCASSFPGDEQFFGPGTRLTVL.

V is TRBV13 and J is TRBJ2-7, with a possible D match to TRBD1 (6 bases). The CDR3 totals 11 residues. Germline CDR1 reads PRHDT; CDR2 reads FYEKMQ (reference sequence). V was trimmed by 5 bases and J by 9 bases, leaving 11 bases between them. The CDR3 nucleotides are TGTGCCAGCAGCGTAACAGGGCCGCAGTACTTC. Encoded protein: CASSVTGPQYF.

The gene calls are TRBV14 and TRBJ1-1, with D maybe TRBD1 (5 bases). Germline values: CDR1 SGHDN, CDR2 FVKESK. V lost 4 bases and J lost 5, with 17 bases in between. The CDR3 length is 15 residues. CDR3 bases: TGTGCCAGCAGCCTGAGCGGGGGTGCTGGGACTGAAGCTTTCTTT. Its protein is CASSLSGGAGTEAFF.

The rearrangement joins TRBV7-9 to TRBJ1-6; no clear D gene. V lost 7 bases to trimming and J lost 0 bases, with 16 bases between them. CDR3 length equals 17 residues. CDR1 and CDR2 from the germline V gene are SEHNR and FQNEAQ (reference sequence). CDR3 in amino acids: CASNRPELSSYNSPLHF. CDR3 DNA sequence: TGTGCCAGCAACCGTCCTGAACTGAGCTCCTATAATTCACCCCTCCACTTT.

V usage is TRBV19 and J usage is TRBJ2-1, with D hard to call. The CDR3 loop spans 15 amino acids. Germline lookup yields CDR1 LNHDA and CDR2 SQIVND (reference sequence). The ends were cut back, 3 bases at V and 0 bases at J, with 9 bases in the middle. DNA for the CDR3: TGTGCCAGTAGTATGATTATGAGCTCCTACAATGAGCAGTTCTTC. The encoded protein is CASSMIMSSYNEQFF.

This clonotype was seen a handful of times. V is TRBV6-2 or TRBV6-3 and J is TRBJ1-1; 9 bases are shared with TRBD1. This CDR3 is 14 amino acids long. With V trimmed by 6 bases and J by 0 bases, 2 bases remained unmatched. CDR1 MNHEY and CDR2 SVGEGT come from the germline V gene. CDR3 sequence reads: CASRDRGMNTEAFF. For the CDR3, the DNA is TGTGCCAGCAGGGACAGGGGAATGAACACTGAAGCTTTCTTT.

This clonotype was counted between two and nine times. The V call is TRBV3-1, the J call TRBJ1-2; perhaps TRBD1 as D (5 bases). Trimming took off 4 bases at V and 2 bases at J, with 11 bases between the two ends. The CDR3 runs to 14 residues. CDR1 and CDR2 (germline): LGHDT, YNNKEL (reference sequence). The CDR3 nucleotides are TGTGCCAGCAGCCCGCGAAAGGGGAACTATGGCTACACCTTC. Protein product: CASSPRKGNYGYTF.

The chain recombines TRBV7-6 with TRBJ2-7; D assignment may be TRBD1 or TRBD2 (5 bases each). This CDR3 is built from 15 residues. Trimming stripped 5 bases from V and 3 bases from J, with 17 bases between. Germline V gene lookup returns CDR1 SGHVS and CDR2 FNYEAQ. The CDR3 coding sequence is TGTGCCAGCAGCGTGGCTTCGGGACGGAACTACGAGCAGTACGTC. Its translation is CASSVASGRNYEQYV.

The chain uses TRBV7-9 and TRBJ1-1, with a tentative D call TRBD1 (6 bases). The CDR3 length is 15 residues. CDR1 SEHNR and CDR2 FQNEAQ come from the germline V gene (reference sequence). The CDR3 here is CVGSLPGHMNTEAFF. Written as DNA, the CDR3 is TGTGTCGGCAGCTTACCGGGACACATGAACACTGAAGCTTTCTTT.

This clonotype was counted ten times or more. The V and J genes are TRBV4-1 and TRBJ2-1; 9 bases are a match to TRBD1. The junction had 3 bases not matched to a gene; V was cut back by 8 bases and J by 7 bases. The CDR3 is 12 amino acids. The germline gives CDR1 MGHRA, CDR2 YSYEKL. The DNA of the CDR3 is TGCGCCAGCCGACAGGGGGGTAATGAGCAGTTCTTC. Translation gives CASRQGGNEQFF.

This clonotype was detected a few times. The gene calls are TRBV20-1 and TRBJ1-2; possible D gene TRBD1, 5 bases. Germline-derived CDR1 and CDR2 are DFQATT and SNEGSKA (reference sequence). The CDR3 totals 15 residues. Deletions cut 0 bases from V and 0 bases from J, with 11 bases between. The CDR3 nucleotides are TGCAGTGCTAGAGACGCAGGGAACGCTAACTATGGCTACACCTTC. Amino acid sequence: CSARDAGNANYGYTF.

The chain joins TRBV25-1 to TRBJ2-7; TRBD1 agrees at 7 bases. The germline V gene encodes CDR1 MGHDK and CDR2 SYGVNS. The CDR3 has 14 amino acids. J gave up 1 base and V 5 bases, and 5 bases lay outside the gene matches. For the CDR3, the DNA is TGTGCCAGCAGTCCTTGGGACAGTTCCTACGAGCAGTACTTC. Translated, it gives CASSPWDSSYEQYF.

This clonotype came up a few times. The V call is TRBV2, the J call TRBJ2-5; D is unresolved. The CDR3 sequence is 15 residues long. In germline, CDR1 is SNHLY, CDR2 FYNNEI. V lost 0 bases to trimming and J lost 4 bases, with 12 bases between them. CDR3 region: CASSEAPLTVETQYF. CDR3 nucleotides: TGTGCCAGCAGTGAAGCGCCACTCACAGTAGAGACCCAGTACTTC.

This clonotype was picked up a small number of times. The rearrangement uses TRBV19 and TRBJ1-5; TRBD1 agrees at 8 bases. J was trimmed by 5 bases and V by 5 bases; bases with no gene match: 5. Germline loops: CDR1 LNHDA, CDR2 SQIVND (reference sequence). The CDR3 totals 14 residues. The CDR3: CASSLPGGDQPQHF. CDR3 nucleotides: TGTGCCAGTAGTCTCCCAGGGGGCGATCAGCCCCAGCATTTT.

This clonotype was recorded a few times. The chain uses TRBV2 and TRBJ2-5; 10 nucleotides match TRBD2. V was clipped by 5 bases and J by 1 base; unmatched bases: 7. The germline CDR1 and CDR2 sequences are SNHLY and FYNNEI. The CDR3 extends over 16 amino acids. In nucleotides, the CDR3 is TGTGCCAGCAGTCGCCGACTAGCGGGCATCCAAGAGACCCAGTACTTC. Protein product: CASSRRLAGIQETQYF.

This clonotype was counted a few times. J is TRBJ2-1 and V is TRBV5-1; D is uncertain. This CDR3 is built from 15 residues. The V end was cut by 4 bases, the J end by 6 bases, with 17 bases between. Germline loops: CDR1 SGHRS, CDR2 YFSETQ. CDR3 DNA: TGCGCCAGCAGCACGACGAGTGCTAAGGGCAATGAGCAGTTCTTC. It codes for CASSTTSAKGNEQFF.

This clonotype was detected ten times or more. The J gene is TRBJ2-7, the V gene TRBV5-1, with TRBD2 matching over 9 bases. The germline gives CDR1 SGHRS, CDR2 YFSETQ. V lost 4 bases, J lost 4 bases, and 12 bases stayed unmatched. The CDR3 has 16 residues. The chain's CDR3 is CASSKMAGLATYEQYF. CDR3 in DNA: TGCGCCAGCAGCAAAATGGCGGGACTAGCCACTTACGAGCAGTACTTC.

This clonotype was counted only a few times. This sequence joins TRBV29-1 and TRBJ1-2, with a tentative D call TRBD1 (5 bases). V was clipped by 3 bases and J by 6 bases, with 8 bases between them. The CDR3 sequence is 11 residues long. Germline values: CDR1 SQVTM, CDR2 ANQGSEA. The chain's CDR3 is CSVDREDGYTF. In DNA form, the CDR3 reads TGCAGCGTTGACAGGGAAGATGGCTACACCTTC.